The entry below describes one T cell receptor beta chain. The data stem from a study of shared T cell receptors in the human thymus. Profiled with immunoSEQ multiplex PCR; TCRdb holds only in-frame clones, not every one. This sample has 650,000 to 950,000 clones, with 80% to 90% found just once. The germline V gene has CDR1 SNHLY and CDR2 FYNNEI. Trimming removed 4 bases at V and 5 bases at J, with 18 bases between. The CDR3 covers 16 residues. This sample also appeared in a second study, on human thymus T cells. From that report: Having surgery to correct congenital heart defects, healthy Finnish infants acted as the donors. Obtained as resections during corrective heart surgery, the thymus tissue was then studied. Reports from related research described highly overlapping thymic repertoires among unrelated individuals.

This receptor was taken from a girl less than two years old with a congenital heart defect. The sequencing sample was made of thymocytes. The V and J genes are TRBV2 and TRBJ1-5; possible D gene TRBD1, 6 bases. CDR3 region: CASSVQGPTRDQPQHF. The CDR3 bases are TGTGCCAGCAGTGTACAGGGCCCCACCCGGGATCAGCCCCAGCATTTT.